This TCR beta chain is drawn from a study of monozygotic twins with inflammatory bowel disease. As regards this clonotype: Its matching antigen is unknown.

Study conclusions and caveats: The study found lower TCRbeta diversity (inverse Simpson) in IBD patients than in healthy co-twins. Cells of different T cell subtypes could not be told apart.

Germline CDR1 and CDR2: DFQATT and SNEGSKA (reference sequence). The CDR3 extends over 15 amino acids. Each TCR library used 3,500 to 4,500 ng of total RNA. TCRdb re-called the 5' RACE reads; one entry per CDR3 protein, DNA not given. The data show around 380,000 distinct CDR3 sequences, and the top ten clones hold around 2.4%. The chain joins TRBV20-1 to TRBJ2-7; no DNA is available, so the TRBD1 call from TCRdb remains unchecked. This sequence originates from a human donor with ulcerative colitis or Crohn's disease, or a healthy co-twin of an affected twin (not recorded which). Sequencing was done on a sample of blood. CDR3 in amino acids: CSARALGSGGNEQYF.